These T cell receptor beta chains were read from a single sample in a study of blood T cells in healthy people across ages. In TCRdb, the 5' RACE reads were re-called with MiXCR into one record per CDR3 protein. The sample holds 1.5 million to 1.8 million distinct CDR3 sequences, 35% to 45% seen once. Sequencing input: blood. All receptors derive from a young woman in good health. Each CDR3 is given with its conserved first and last residue. The D gene is left open where the match is weak. Clone size, where shown, is once, few, many, or a class for clones that have expanded.

J	size	D	V	CDR3	DNA
TRBJ2-5	.	.	TRBV6-2/TRBV6-3	CASSWLLGETQYF	TGTGCCAGCAGTTGGCTCCTGGGAGAGACCCAGTACTTC
TRBJ1-5	.	.	TRBV6-6	CASSASGPQWHQPQHF	TGTGCCAGCAGCGCTTCGGGCCCCCAGTGGCATCAGCCCCAGCATTTT
TRBJ2-5	.	TRBD2	TRBV9	CASSTGTSGRETQYF	TGTGCCAGCAGCACGGGGACTAGCGGGAGAGAGACCCAGTACTTC
TRBJ2-7	few	.	TRBV7-9	CASSLDPYYEQYF	TGTGCCAGCAGTTTAGACCCTTACTACGAGCAGTACTTC
TRBJ2-2	.	.	TRBV12-3/TRBV12-4	CASSSSGARTGELFF	TGTGCCAGCAGTTCTTCCGGGGCCAGAACCGGGGAGCTGTTTTTT
TRBJ1-5	.	.	TRBV7-9	CASSSPTRGGAASDQPQHF	TGTGCCAGCAGCTCACCCACTAGGGGGGGGGCGGCTAGCGATCAGCCCCAGCATTTT
TRBJ2-3	once	TRBD1	TRBV29-1	CSVDGTGTDTQYF	TGCAGCGTTGATGGGACAGGCACAGATACGCAGTATTTT
TRBJ2-1	few	.	TRBV7-2	CASSLDSYSYNEQFF	TGTGCCAGCAGCTTAGACAGCTACTCCTACAATGAGCAGTTCTTC
TRBJ2-7	few	.	TRBV18	CASSPRQPLAHEQYF	TGTGCCAGCTCACCGCGGCAGCCCCTAGCCCACGAGCAGTACTTC
TRBJ1-2	.	.	TRBV2	CATRTDDSGGYTF	TGTGCCACGAGGACGGACGATAGCGGGGGCTACACCTTC
TRBJ2-1	.	TRBD2	TRBV7-2	CASSLASGGYNGQFF	TGTGCCAGCAGCTTAGCTAGCGGGGGATACAATGGGCAGTTCTTC
TRBJ2-7	.	TRBD2	TRBV20-1	CSARVSGRDEQYF	TGCAGTGCTAGAGTTAGCGGGAGAGACGAGCAGTACTTC
TRBJ1-5	.	.	TRBV15	CATSRSGQPQHF	TGTGCCACCAGCAGGTCGGGACAGCCCCAGCATTTT
TRBJ2-1	.	.	TRBV7-8	CASSLGILFRAHNEQFF	TGTGCCAGCAGCTTAGGGATCCTATTTAGAGCCCACAATGAGCAGTTCTTC
TRBJ2-5	.	.	TRBV28	CASIRPPAETQYF	TGTGCCAGCATCCGTCCCCCGGCGGAGACCCAGTACTTC
TRBJ1-5	.	.	TRBV6-5	CASSRLGGPPNQPQHF	TGTGCCAGCAGTCGGTTGGGGGGCCCTCCCAATCAGCCCCAGCATTTT
TRBJ2-3	.	.	TRBV20-1	CSARVLEDTQYF	TGCAGTGCTAGAGTACTAGAAGATACGCAGTATTTT
TRBJ2-1	.	TRBD2	TRBV20-1	CSAVSSGSIHEQFF	TGCAGTGCTGTCTCTAGCGGTTCTATCCATGAGCAGTTCTTC
TRBJ2-3	.	TRBD2	TRBV27	CASKPTGGTDTQYF	TGTGCCAGCAAACCAACGGGAGGGACAGATACGCAGTATTTT
TRBJ1-2	.	.	TRBV29-1	CSVEDLTGSGYTF	TGCAGCGTTGAAGATCTTACAGGGAGCGGCTACACCTTC
TRBJ2-3	few	.	TRBV6-5	CASKADTQYF	TGTGCCAGCAAGGCAGATACGCAGTATTTT
TRBJ1-2	.	.	TRBV20-1	CSVTPSGVYGYTF	TGCAGTGTTACCCCTTCAGGGGTCTATGGCTACACCTTC
TRBJ2-1	.	TRBD1	TRBV29-1	CSVDAARGHNEQFF	TGCAGCGTTGATGCGGCCAGGGGGCACAATGAGCAGTTCTTC
TRBJ1-2	few	.	TRBV7-2	CASSLGHHAYGYTF	TGTGCCAGCAGCTTAGGACACCACGCCTATGGCTACACCTTC
TRBJ2-3	few	.	TRBV6-2/TRBV6-3	CASTRDLTDTQYF	TGTGCCAGCACCCGGGACCTCACAGATACGCAGTATTTT
TRBJ1-1	.	.	TRBV9	CASSGRWGTEAFF	TGTGCCAGCAGCGGAAGGTGGGGCACTGAAGCTTTCTTT
TRBJ2-5	few	.	TRBV12-3/TRBV12-4	CASSPVSYNEQYF	TGTGCCAGCAGTCCAGTCTCCTACAATGAGCAGTACTTC